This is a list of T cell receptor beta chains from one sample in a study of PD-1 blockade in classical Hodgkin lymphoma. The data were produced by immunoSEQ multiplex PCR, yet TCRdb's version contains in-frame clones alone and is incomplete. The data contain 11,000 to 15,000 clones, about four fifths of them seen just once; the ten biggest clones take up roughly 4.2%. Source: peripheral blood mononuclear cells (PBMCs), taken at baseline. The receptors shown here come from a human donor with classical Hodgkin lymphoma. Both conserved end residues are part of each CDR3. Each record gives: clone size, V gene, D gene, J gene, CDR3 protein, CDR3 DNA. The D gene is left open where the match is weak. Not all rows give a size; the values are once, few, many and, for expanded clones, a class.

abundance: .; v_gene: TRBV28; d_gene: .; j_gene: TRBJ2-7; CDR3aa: CASSFWDTGMYEQYF; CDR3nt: TGTGCCAGCAGTTTCTGGGATACAGGGATGTACGAGCAGTACTTC
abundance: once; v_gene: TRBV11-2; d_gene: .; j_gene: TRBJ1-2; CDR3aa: CASSLGGGPRGYTF; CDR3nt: TGTGCCAGCAGCTTAGGAGGGGGGCCTAGGGGCTACACCTTC
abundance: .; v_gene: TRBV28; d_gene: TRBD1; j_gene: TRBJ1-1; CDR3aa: CASSSPYRGRGNTEAFF; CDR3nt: TGTGCCAGCAGTTCACCCTACAGGGGAAGGGGGAACACTGAAGCTTTCTTT
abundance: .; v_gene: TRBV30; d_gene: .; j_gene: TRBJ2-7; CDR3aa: CAWSTGRSYEQYF; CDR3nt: TGTGCCTGGAGCACAGGTCGCTCCTACGAGCAGTACTTC
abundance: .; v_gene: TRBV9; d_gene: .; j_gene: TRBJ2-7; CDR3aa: CASSVARQARHYEQYF; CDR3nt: TGTGCCAGCAGCGTAGCTCGGCAGGCCCGCCACTACGAGCAGTACTTC
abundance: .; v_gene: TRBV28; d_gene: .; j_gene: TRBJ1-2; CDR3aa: CASSPRSIFGYTF; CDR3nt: TGTGCCAGCAGTCCTAGGAGCATTTTTGGCTACACCTTC
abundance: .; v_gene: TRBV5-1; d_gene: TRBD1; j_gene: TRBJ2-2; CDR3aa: CASSLTGVAFSGELFF; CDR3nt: TGCGCCAGCAGTTTGACAGGGGTAGCCTTCAGCGGGGAGCTGTTTTTT
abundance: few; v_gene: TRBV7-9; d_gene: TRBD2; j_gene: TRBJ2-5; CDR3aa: CASSSVGLPQETQYF; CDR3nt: TGTGCCAGCAGCTCAGTGGGACTACCACAAGAGACCCAGTACTTC
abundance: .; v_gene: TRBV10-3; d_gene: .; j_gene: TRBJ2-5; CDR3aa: CAISAGRETQYF; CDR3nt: TGTGCCATCAGCGCGGGACGGGAGACCCAGTACTTC
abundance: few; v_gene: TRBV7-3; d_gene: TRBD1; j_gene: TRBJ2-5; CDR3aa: CASSLKGQAYQETQYF; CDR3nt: TGTGCCAGCAGCTTAAAGGGACAGGCGTACCAAGAGACCCAGTACTTC
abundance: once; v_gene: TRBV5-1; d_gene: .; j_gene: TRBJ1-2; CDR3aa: CASSSWGGNYGYTF; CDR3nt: TGCGCCAGCAGCTCCTGGGGGGGCAACTATGGCTACACCTTC
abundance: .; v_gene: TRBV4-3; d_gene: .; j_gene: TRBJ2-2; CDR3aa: CASSQDLLNTGELFF; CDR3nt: TGCGCCAGCAGCCAAGACTTACTGAACACCGGGGAGCTGTTTTTT
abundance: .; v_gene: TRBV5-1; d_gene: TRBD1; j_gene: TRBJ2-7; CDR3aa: CASSHRDRYYEQYF; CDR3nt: TGCGCCAGCAGCCACCGGGACAGATATTACGAGCAGTACTTC
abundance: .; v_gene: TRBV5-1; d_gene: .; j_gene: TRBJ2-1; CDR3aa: CASSMDLHNEQFF; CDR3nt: TGCGCCAGCAGCATGGACTTACACAATGAGCAGTTCTTC
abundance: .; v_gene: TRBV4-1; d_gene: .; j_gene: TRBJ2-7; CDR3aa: CASSQEKFLPTLYYEQYF; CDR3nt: TGCGCCAGCAGCCAAGAAAAGTTTCTCCCCACCCTATACTACGAGCAGTACTTC
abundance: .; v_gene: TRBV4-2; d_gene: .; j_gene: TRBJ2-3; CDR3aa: CASSQGGVGDTQYF; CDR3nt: TGTGCCAGCAGCCAAGGAGGGGTCGGGGATACGCAGTATTTT
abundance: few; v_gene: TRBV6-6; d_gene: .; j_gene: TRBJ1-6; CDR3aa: CASSPVRDSPLHF; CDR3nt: TGTGCCAGCAGTCCGGTTAGGGATTCACCCCTCCACTTT
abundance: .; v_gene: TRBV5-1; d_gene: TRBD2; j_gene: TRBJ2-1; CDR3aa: CASSTGLARSYNEQFF; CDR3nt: TGCGCCAGCAGCACGGGACTAGCGAGGTCCTACAATGAGCAGTTCTTC
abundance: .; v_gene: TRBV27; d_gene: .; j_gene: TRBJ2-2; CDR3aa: CASSQGVGELFF; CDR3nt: TGTGCCAGCAGCCAAGGGGTCGGGGAGCTGTTTTTT